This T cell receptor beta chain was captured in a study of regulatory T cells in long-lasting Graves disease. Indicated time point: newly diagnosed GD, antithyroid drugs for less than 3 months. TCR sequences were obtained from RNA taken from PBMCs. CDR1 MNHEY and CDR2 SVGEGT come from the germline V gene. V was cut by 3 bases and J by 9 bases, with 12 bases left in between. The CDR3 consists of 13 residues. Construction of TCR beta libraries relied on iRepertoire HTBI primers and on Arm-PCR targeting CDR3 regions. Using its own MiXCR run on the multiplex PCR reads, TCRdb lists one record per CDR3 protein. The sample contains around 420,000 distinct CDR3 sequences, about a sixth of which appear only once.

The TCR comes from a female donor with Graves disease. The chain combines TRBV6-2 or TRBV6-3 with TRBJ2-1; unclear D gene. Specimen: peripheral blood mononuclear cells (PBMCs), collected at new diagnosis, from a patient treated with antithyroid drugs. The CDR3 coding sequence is TGTGCCAGCAGTTATCCCATGTCGGTTGAGCAGTTCTTC. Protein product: CASSYPMSVEQFF.